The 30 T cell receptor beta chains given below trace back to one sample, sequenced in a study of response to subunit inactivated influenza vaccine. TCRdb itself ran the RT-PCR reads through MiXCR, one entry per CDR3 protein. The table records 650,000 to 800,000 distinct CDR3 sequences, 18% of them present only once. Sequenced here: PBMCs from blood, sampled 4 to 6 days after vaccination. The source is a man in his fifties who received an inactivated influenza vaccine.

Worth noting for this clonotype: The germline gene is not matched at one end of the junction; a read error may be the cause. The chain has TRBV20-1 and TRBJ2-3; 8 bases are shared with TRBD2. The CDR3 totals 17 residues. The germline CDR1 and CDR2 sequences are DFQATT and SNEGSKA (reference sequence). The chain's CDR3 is CCARGLAGHSSTDTQYF. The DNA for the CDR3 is TGCTGTGCTAGAGGTCTAGCGGGTCACTCTAGCACAGATACGCAGTATTTT.

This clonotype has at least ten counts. For the CDR3, the DNA is TGCAGCGTGCCACTAGCGGGGGGCATGAATACGCAGTATTTT. It translates to CSVPLAGGMNTQYF. J is TRBJ2-3 and V is TRBV29-1; 12 bases fit TRBD2. CDR3 length equals 14 residues. CDR1 and CDR2 (germline): SQVTM, ANQGSEA. Trimming took 6 bases from V and 7 from J; bases not matched to a gene: 8.

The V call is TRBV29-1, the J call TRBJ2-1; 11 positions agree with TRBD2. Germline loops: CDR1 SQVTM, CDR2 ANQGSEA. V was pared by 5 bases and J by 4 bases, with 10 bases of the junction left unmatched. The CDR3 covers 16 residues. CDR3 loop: CSVNTLAGVGYNEQFF. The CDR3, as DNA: TGCAGCGTTAACACACTAGCGGGAGTGGGTTACAATGAGCAGTTCTTC.

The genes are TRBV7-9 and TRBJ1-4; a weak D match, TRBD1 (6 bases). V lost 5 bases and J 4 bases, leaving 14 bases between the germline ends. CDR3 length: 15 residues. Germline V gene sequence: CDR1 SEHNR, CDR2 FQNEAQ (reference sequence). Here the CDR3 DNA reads TGTGCCAGCAGCCCAGGGGCTGTGATTAATGAAAAACTGTTTTTT. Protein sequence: CASSPGAVINEKLFF.

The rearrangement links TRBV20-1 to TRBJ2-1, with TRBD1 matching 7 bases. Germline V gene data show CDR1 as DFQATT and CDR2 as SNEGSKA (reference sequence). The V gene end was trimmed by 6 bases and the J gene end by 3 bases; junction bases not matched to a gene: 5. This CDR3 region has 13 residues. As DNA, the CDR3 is TGCAGTGCCGCCGACAGGGACTACAATGAGCAGTTCTTC. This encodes CSAADRDYNEQFF.

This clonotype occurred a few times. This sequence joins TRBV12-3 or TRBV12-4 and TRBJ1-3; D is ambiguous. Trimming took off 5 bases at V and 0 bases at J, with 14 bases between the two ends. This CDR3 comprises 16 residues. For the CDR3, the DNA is TGTGCCAGCAGTCCTTCCTCGGTTGACTCTGGAAACACCATATATTTT. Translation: CASSPSSVDSGNTIYF.

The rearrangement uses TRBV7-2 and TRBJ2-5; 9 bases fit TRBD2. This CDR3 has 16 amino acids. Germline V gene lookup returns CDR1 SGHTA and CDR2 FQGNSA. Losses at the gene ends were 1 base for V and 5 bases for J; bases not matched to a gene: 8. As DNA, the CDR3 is TGTGCCAGCAGCTTAGGCCCGCTAGCGGGGTTGGAGACCCAGTACTTC. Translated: CASSLGPLAGLETQYF.

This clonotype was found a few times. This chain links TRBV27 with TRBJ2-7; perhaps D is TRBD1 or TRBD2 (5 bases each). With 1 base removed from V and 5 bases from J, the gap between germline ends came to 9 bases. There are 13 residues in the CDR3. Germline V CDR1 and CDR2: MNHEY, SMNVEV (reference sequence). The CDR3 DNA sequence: TGTGCCAGCAGTTTATTGGGGGACCACGAGCAGTACTTC. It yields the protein CASSLLGDHEQYF.

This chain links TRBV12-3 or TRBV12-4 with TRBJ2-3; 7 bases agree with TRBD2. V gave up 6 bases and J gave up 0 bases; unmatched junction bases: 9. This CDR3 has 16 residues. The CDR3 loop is CASSRQAGPSTDTQYF. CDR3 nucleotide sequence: TGTGCCAGCAGCCGGCAAGCGGGGCCTAGCACAGATACGCAGTATTTT.

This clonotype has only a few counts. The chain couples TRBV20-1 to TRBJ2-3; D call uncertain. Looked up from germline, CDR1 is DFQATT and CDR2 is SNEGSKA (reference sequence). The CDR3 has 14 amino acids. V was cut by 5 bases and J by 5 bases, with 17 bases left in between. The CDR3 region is CSAAHPHDVDTQYF. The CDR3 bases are TGCAGTGCTGCTCATCCGCACGACGTAGATACGCAGTATTTT.

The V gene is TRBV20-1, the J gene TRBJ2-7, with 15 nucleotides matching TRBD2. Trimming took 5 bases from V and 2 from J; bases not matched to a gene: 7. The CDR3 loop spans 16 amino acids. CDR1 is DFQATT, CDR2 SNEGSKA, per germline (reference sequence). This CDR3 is CSAGSGTSGGTYEQYF. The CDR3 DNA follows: TGCAGTGCTGGATCCGGGACTAGCGGGGGGACCTACGAGCAGTACTTC.

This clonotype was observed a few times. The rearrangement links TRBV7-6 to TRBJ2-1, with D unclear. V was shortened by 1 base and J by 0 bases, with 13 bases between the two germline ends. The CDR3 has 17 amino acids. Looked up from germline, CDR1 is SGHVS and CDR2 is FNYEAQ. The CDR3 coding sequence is TGTGCCAGCAGCTTAGTTGGCCCCCTATCCTCCTACAATGAGCAGTTCTTC. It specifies CASSLVGPLSSYNEQFF.

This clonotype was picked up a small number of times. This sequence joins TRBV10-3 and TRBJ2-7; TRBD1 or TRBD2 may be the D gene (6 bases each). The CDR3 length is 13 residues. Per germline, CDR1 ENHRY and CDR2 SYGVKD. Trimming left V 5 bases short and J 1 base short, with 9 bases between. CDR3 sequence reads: CAISQGGSYEQYF. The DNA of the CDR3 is TGTGCCATCAGTCAAGGGGGGTCCTACGAGCAGTACTTC.

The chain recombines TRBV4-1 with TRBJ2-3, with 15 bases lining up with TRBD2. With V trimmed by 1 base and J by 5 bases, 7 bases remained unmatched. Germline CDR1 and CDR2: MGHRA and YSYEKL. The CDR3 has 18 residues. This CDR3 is CASSQVGWTSGGGDTQYF. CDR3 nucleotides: TGCGCCAGCAGCCAAGTCGGGTGGACTAGCGGGGGGGGAGATACGCAGTATTTT.

In nucleotides, the CDR3 is TGTGCCAGCAGTTACCCACCCGGAGGGGTGGGATACAATGAGCAGTTCTTC. Translation: CASSYPPGGVGYNEQFF. This chain uses TRBV6-2 or TRBV6-3 with TRBJ2-1; maybe TRBD2 (6 bases). Germline V gene lookup returns CDR1 MNHEY and CDR2 SVGEGT. Trimming pared 2 bases from V and 4 bases from J, leaving 18 bases between. The CDR3 is made up of 17 amino acids.

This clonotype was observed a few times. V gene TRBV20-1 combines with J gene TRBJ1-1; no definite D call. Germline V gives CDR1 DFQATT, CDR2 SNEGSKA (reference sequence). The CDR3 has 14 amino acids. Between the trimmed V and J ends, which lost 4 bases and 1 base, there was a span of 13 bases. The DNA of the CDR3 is TGCAGTGCTATCTTACACGGGAAGAACACTGAAGCTTTCTTT. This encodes CSAILHGKNTEAFF.

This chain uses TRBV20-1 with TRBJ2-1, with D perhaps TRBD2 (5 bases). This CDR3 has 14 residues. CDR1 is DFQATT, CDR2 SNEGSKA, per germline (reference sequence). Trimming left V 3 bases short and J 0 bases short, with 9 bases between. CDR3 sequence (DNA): TGCAGTGCTAGTCAAGGGAGCTCCTACAATGAGCAGTTCTTC. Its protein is CSASQGSSYNEQFF.

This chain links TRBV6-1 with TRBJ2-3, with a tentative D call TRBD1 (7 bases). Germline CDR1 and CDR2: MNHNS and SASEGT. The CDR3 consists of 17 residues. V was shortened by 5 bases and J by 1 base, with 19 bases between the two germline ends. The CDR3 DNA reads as TGTGCCAGCAGTAGATTGAACAGGGGCGGGGGCACAGATACGCAGTATTTT. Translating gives CASSRLNRGGGTDTQYF.

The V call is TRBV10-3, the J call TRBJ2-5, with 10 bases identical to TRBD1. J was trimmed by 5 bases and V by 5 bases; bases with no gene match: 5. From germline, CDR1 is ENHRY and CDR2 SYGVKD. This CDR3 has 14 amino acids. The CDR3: CAISRTGGHETQYF. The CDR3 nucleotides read TGTGCCATCAGTCGGACAGGGGGGCACGAGACCCAGTACTTC.

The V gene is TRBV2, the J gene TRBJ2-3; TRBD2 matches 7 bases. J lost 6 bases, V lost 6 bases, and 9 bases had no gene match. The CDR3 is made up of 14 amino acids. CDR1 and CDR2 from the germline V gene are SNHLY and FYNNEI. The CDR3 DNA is TGTGCCAGCAGACTGCGGGAGTTGGTGGATACGCAGTATTTT. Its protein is CASRLRELVDTQYF.

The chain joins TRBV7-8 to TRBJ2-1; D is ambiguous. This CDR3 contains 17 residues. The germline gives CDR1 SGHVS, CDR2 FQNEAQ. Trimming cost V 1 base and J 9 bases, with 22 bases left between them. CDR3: CASSLVSPGRSIGEQFF. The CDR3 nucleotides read TGTGCCAGCAGCTTAGTGTCGCCGGGCCGAAGCATTGGTGAGCAGTTCTTC.

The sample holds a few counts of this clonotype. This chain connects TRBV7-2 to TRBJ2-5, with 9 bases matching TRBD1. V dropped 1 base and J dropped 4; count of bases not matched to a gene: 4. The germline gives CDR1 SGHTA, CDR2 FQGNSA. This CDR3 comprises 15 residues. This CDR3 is CASSLVTGGGETQYF. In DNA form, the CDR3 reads TGTGCCAGCAGCTTAGTGACAGGGGGAGGAGAGACCCAGTACTTC. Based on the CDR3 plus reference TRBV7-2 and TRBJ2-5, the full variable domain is GAGVSQSPSNKVTEKGKDVELRCDPISGHTALYWYRQSLGQGLEFLIYFQGNSAPDKSGLPSDRFSAERTGGSVSTLTIQRTQQEDSAVYLCASSLVTGGGETQYFGPGTRLLVL.

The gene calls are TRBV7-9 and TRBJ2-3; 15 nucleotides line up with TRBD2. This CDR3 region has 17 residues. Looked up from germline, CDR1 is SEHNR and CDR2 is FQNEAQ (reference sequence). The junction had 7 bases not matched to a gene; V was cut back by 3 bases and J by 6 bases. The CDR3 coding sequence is TGTGCCAGCAGCTTGAGGACTAGCGGGAGGGCCGGGGATACGCAGTATTTT. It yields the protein CASSLRTSGRAGDTQYF.

The CDR3, as DNA: TGTGCCAGCAGCGTAGATGTTGGACTAGCGGGAGTGGGGCAGTACTTC. It is translated as CASSVDVGLAGVGQYF. The chain employs TRBV9 and TRBJ2-7, with 13 bases lining up with TRBD2. The V and J ends lost 0 bases and 9 bases, in that order; junction bases with no gene match: 9. This CDR3 spans 16 amino acids. Germline CDR1 SGDLS, CDR2 YYNGEE.

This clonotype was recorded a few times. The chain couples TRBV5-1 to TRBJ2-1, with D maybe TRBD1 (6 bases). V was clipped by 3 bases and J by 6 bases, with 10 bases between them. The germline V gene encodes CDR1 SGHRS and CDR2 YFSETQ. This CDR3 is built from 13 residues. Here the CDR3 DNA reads TGCGCCAGCAGCTGGAAACAGGGCAATGAGCAGTTCTTC. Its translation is CASSWKQGNEQFF.

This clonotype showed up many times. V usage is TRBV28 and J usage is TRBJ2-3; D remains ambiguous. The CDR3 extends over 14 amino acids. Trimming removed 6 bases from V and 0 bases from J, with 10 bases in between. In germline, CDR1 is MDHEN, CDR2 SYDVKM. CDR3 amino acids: CASRVQHSTDTQYF. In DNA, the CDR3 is TGTGCCAGCAGAGTCCAGCACAGCACAGATACGCAGTATTTT.

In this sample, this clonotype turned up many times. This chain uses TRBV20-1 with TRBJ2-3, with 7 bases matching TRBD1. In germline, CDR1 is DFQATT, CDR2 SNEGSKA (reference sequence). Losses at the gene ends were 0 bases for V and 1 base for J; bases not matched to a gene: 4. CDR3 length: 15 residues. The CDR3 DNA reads TGCAGTGCTAGAGACCGACAGGGCGGCACAGATACGCAGTATTTT. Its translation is CSARDRQGGTDTQYF.

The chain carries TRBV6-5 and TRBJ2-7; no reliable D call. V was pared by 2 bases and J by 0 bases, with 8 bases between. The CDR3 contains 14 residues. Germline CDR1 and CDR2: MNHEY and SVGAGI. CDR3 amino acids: CASSYKQSSYEQYF. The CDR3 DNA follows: TGTGCCAGCAGTTACAAACAGAGCTCCTACGAGCAGTACTTC.

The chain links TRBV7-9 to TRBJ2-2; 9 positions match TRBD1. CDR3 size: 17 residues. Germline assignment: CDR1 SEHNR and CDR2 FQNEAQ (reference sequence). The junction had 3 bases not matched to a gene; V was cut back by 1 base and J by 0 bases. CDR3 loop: CASSLGTGVPNTGELFF. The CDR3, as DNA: TGTGCCAGCAGCTTAGGGACAGGGGTCCCGAACACCGGGGAGCTGTTTTTT.

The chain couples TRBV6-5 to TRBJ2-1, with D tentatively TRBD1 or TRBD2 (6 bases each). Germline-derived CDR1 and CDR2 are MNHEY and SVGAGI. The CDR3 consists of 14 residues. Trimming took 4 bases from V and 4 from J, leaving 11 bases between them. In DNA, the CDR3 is TGTGCCAGCAGTTTCTGGAGGGGGTACAATGAGCAGTTCTTC. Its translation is CASSFWRGYNEQFF.